At least ten counts were recorded for the clone carrying this T cell receptor beta chain. What it binds is unknown. This record comes from a study of early T cells in non-severe SARS-CoV-2 infection. Study in general: Sequencing was performed on bulk RNA from unsorted whole blood, leaving chains unpaired.

Individual cDNA molecules were tagged with unique molecular identifiers. One entry per CDR3 protein, called by TCRdb with MiXCR from the 5' RACE reads. The table lists some 62,000 distinct CDR3 sequences, about 9.9% of them singletons, with about 1.2% in the top ten. Germline-derived CDR1 and CDR2 are MNHEY and SMNVEV (reference sequence). This CDR3 region has 15 residues. With V trimmed by 2 bases and J by 3 bases, 4 bases remained unmatched. Study-wide results and limits: Anti-spike CD8 specificities were favored by VDJdb matching, whose results missed private and CD4 specificities.

The receptor's source is an adult who was a healthcare worker with PCR-confirmed SARS-CoV-2 infection or an uninfected control (not recorded which). The rearrangement joins TRBV27 to TRBJ1-3, with 7 nucleotides matching TRBD1. The sample consisted of whole blood. The chain's CDR3 is CASSLRGTVGNTIYF. The CDR3 nucleotides read TGTGCCAGCAGTTTACGGGGGACAGTTGGAAACACCATATATTTT.